The present TCR beta chain was sequenced within a study of shared clonotypes between healthy human individuals. Study overall: Per donor, CD8 memory used one plate, CD8 naive used two, CD4 memory used three and CD4 naive used three.

Study-wide results and limits: Some naive CD4 clonotypes, around 4.9%, turned up in common across a handful of donors. Relative to their counterparts shared across all four donors, non-shared clonotypes exhibited diminished generation probabilities.

Naive-designated CD8 cells lacked CD45RO, were positively enriched for CCR7, and omitted terminally differentiated effector memory CD45RA+ cells. This table comes from immunoSEQ multiplex PCR, and its TCRdb copy is limited to in-frame clones, with some not included. This table holds roughly 590,000 clones, nearly 97% found once. J was trimmed by 8 bases and V by 7 bases; bases with no gene match: 14. Germline V lookup: CDR1 SQVTM, CDR2 ANQGSEA. The CDR3 length is 14 residues. Concerning this clone itself: Its antigen is as yet unknown.

The specimen was naive CD8+ T cells sorted from blood. The sequence was obtained from a woman aged 30 to 39 in good health. The V and J genes are TRBV29-1 and TRBJ2-1; 7 bases align to TRBD2. The CDR3: CSAQSGTPVYEQFF. Written as DNA, the CDR3 is TGCAGCGCCCAGAGCGGGACCCCTGTCTATGAGCAGTTCTTC.